The source of this T cell receptor beta chain is a study of blood T cells in healthy people across ages. The overall study: Capture by template switching was about one barcoded beta molecule per two T cells.

The second PCR ran roughly 6 to 11 cycles with a sample-barcoded 5' primer and J-beta primers. The study obtained at least 3 million CDR3-containing paired-end reads from every sample. Via MiXCR, TCRdb re-called the 5' RACE reads, giving one row per CDR3 protein. This sample yields a few hundred thousand distinct CDR3 sequences, of which roughly half are seen a single time; 45% to 55% belongs to the top ten. Healthy Caucasian individuals from Russia aged about 6 to 95 were enrolled as donors. Each donor had around 9.2 milliliters of peripheral blood drawn. Trimming took 7 bases from V and 3 from J, leaving 15 bases between them. CDR1 and CDR2 (germline): MNHNY, SVGAGI (reference sequence). The CDR3 sequence is 14 residues long.

The sample comprised blood. The chain has TRBV6-6 and TRBJ1-2, with D possibly matching TRBD1 (5 bases). This clonotype was obtained from a man in his sixties in good health. The CDR3 DNA is TGTGCCAGCACCAAGACCCGGGGGGACTATGGCTACACCTTC. The encoded protein is CASTKTRGDYGYTF.